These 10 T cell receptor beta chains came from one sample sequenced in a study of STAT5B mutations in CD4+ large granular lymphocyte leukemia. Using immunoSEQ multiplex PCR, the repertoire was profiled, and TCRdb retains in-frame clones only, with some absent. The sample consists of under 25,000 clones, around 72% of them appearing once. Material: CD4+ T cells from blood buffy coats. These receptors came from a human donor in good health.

In nucleotides, the CDR3 is TGTGCCAGCAGCTTAAGTATAGGGCGGATAACAAGTCCTGAAGCTTTCTTT. Translating it yields CASSLSIGRITSPEAFF. The rearrangement joins TRBV7-8 to TRBJ1-1; D gene ambiguous. The CDR3 runs 17 residues. The germline V gene encodes CDR1 SGHVS and CDR2 FQNEAQ. Trimming stripped 2 bases from V and 6 bases from J, with 22 bases between.

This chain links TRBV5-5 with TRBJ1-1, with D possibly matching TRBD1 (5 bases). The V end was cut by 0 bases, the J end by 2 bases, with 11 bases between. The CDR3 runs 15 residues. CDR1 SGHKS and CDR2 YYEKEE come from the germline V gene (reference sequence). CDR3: CASSLGQQGNTEAFF. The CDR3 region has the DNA TGTGCCAGCAGCTTGGGACAGCAAGGTAACACTGAAGCTTTCTTT. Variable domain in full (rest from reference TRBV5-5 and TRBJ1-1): DAGVTQSPTHLIKTRGQQVTLRCSPISGHKSVSWYQQVLGQGPQFIFQYYEKEERGRGNFPDRFSARQFPNYSSELNVNALLLGDSALYLCASSLGQQGNTEAFFGQGTRLTVV.

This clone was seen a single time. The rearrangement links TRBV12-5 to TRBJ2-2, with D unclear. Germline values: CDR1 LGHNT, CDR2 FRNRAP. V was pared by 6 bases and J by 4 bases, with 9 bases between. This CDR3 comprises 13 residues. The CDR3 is CASGFDITGELFF. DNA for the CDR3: TGTGCTAGTGGCTTCGACATCACCGGGGAGCTGTTTTTT. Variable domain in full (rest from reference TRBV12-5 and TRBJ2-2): DARVTQTPRHKVTEMGQEVTMRCQPILGHNTVFWYRQTMMQGLELLAYFRNRAPLDDSGMPKDRFSAEMPDATLATLKIQPSEPRDSAVYFCASGFDITGELFFGEGSRLTVL.

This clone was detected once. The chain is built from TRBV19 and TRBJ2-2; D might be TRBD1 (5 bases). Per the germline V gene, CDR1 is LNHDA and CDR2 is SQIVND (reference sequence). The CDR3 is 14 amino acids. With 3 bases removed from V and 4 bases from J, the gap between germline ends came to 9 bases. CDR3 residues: CASSIQGTTGELFF. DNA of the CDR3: TGTGCCAGTAGTATCCAGGGTACCACCGGGGAGCTGTTTTTT.

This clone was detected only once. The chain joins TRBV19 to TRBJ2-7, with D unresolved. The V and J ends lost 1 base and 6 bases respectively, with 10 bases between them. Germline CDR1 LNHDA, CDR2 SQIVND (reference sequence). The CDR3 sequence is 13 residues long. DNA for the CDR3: TGTGCCAGTAGTATAGTCGGGCGATCCGAGCAGTACTTC. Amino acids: CASSIVGRSEQYF.

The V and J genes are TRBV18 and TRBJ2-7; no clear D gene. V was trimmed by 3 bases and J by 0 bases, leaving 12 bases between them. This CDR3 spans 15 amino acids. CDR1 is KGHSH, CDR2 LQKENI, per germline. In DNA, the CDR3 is TGTGCCAGCTCACCGGCTGGGCGCGGCTCCTACGAGCAGTACTTC. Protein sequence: CASSPAGRGSYEQYF.

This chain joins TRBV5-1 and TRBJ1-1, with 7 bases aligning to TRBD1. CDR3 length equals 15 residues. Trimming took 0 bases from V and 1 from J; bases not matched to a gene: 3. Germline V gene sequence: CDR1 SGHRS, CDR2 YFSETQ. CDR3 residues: CASSLAQGRNTEAFF. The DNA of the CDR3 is TGCGCCAGCAGCTTGGCACAGGGGCGGAACACTGAAGCTTTCTTT. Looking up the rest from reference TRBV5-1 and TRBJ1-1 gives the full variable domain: KAGVTQTPRYLIKTRGQQVTLSCSPISGHRSVSWYQQTPGQGLQFLFEYFSETQRNKGNFPGRFSGRQFSNSRSEMNVSTLELGDSALYLCASSLAQGRNTEAFFGQGTRLTVV.

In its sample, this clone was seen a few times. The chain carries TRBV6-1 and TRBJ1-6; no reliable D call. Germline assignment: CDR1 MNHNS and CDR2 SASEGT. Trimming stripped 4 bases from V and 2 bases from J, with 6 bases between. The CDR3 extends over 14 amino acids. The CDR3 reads CASSAGPYNSPLHF. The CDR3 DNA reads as TGTGCCAGCAGTGCAGGTCCCTATAATTCACCCCTCCACTTT.

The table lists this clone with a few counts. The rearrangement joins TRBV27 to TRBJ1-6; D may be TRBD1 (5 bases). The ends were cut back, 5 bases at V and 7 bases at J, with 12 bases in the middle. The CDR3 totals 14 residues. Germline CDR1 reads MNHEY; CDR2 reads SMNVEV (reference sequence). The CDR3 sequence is CASSLQGGNSPLHF. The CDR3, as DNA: TGTGCCAGCAGTCTTCAGGGAGGGAATTCACCCCTCCACTTT.

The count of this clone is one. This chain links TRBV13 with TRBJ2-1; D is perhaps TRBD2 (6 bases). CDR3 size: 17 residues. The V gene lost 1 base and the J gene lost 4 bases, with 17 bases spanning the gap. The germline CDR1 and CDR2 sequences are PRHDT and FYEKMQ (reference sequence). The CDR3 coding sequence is TGTGCCAGCAGCTTAGCCCTCGGGAGTTACGGGTACAATGAGCAGTTCTTC. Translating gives CASSLALGSYGYNEQFF.